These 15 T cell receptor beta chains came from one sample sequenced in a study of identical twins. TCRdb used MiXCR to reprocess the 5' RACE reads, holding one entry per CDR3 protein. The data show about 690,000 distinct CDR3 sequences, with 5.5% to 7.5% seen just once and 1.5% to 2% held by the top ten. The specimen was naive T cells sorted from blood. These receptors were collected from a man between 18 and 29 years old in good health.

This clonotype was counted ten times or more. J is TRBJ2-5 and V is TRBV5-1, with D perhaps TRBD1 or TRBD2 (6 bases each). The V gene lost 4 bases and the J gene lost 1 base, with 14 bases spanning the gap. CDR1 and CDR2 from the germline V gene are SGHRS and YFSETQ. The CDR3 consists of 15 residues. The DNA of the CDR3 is TGCGCCAGCAGCCGGGGGCAGTTTACCCAAGAGACCCAGTACTTC. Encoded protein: CASSRGQFTQETQYF.

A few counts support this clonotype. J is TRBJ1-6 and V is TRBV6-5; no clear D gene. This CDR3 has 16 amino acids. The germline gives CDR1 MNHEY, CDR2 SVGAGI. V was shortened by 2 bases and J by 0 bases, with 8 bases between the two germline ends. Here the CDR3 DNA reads TGTGCCAGCAGTTACGCCTCTCCCTCCTATAATTCACCCCTCCACTTT. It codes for CASSYASPSYNSPLHF.

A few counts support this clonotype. The CDR3 nucleotides are TGTGCCTGGAGTCTAGGGCGCATAAGATCTGAAGCTTTCTTT. Its translation: CAWSLGRIRSEAFF. The rearrangement joins TRBV30 to TRBJ1-1; unclear D gene. Germline V gene data show CDR1 as GTSNPN and CDR2 as SVGIG (reference sequence). V lost 2 bases and J 6 bases, leaving 16 bases between the germline ends. The CDR3 runs to 14 residues.

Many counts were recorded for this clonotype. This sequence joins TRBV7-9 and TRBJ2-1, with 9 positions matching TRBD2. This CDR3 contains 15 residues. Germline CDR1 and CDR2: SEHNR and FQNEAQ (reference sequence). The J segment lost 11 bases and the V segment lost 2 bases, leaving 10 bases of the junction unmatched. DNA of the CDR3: TGTGCCAGCAGCTTACCGCGGGAGGGCATTAATAAGCAGTTCTTC. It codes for CASSLPREGINKQFF. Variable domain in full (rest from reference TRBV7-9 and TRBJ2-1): DTGVSQNPRHKITKRGQNVTFRCDPISEHNRLYWYRQTLGQGPEFLTYFQNEAQLEKSRLLSDRFSAERPKGSFSTLEIQRTEQGDSAMYLCASSLPREGINKQFFGPGTRLTVL.

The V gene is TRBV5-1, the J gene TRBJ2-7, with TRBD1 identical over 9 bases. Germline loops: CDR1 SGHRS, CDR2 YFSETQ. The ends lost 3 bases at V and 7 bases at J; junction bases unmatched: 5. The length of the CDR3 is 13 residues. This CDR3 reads CASSSQTGGEQYF. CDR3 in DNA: TGCGCCAGCAGCTCCCAGACAGGGGGAGAGCAGTACTTC.

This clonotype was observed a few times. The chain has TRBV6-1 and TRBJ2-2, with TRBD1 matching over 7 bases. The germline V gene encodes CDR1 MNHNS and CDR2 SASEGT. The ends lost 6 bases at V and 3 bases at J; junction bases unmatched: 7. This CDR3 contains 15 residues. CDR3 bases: TGTGCCAGCAGGATAACAGGGGCGGACACCGGGGAGCTGTTTTTT. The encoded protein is CASRITGADTGELFF.

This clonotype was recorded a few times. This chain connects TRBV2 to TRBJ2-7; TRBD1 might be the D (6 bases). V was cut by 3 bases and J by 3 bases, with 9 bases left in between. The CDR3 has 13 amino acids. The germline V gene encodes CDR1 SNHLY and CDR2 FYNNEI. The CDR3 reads CASSEDSSYEQYV. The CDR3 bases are TGTGCCAGCAGTGAGGACAGCAGCTACGAGCAGTACGTC.

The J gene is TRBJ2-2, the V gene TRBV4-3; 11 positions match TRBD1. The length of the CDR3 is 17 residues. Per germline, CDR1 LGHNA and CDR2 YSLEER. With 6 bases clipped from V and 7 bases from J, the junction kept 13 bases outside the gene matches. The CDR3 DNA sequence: TGCGCCAGCAGTCCTTCCCCGGGACAGGGGGTCAGCGGGGAGCTGTTTTTT. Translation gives CASSPSPGQGVSGELFF.

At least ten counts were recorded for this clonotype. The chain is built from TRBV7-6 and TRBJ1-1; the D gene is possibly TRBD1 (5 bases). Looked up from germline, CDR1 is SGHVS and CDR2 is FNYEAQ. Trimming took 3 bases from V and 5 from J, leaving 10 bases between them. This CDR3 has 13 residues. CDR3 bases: TGTGCCAGCAGCTTTGGGACTGCGACTGAAGCTTTCTTT. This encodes CASSFGTATEAFF.

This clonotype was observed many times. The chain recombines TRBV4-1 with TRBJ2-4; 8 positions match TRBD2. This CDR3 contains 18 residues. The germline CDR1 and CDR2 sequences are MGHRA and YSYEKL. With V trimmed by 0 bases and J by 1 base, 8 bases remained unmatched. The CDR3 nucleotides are TGCGCCAGCAGCCAAGATAGCGGGGTGCCGGAGGCCAAAAACATTCAGTACTTC. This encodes CASSQDSGVPEAKNIQYF.

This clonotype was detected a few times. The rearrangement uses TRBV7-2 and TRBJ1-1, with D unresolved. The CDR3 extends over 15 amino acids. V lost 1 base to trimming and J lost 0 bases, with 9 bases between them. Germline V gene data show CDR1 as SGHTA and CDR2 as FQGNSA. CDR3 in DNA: TGTGCCAGCAGCTTAGAAGAGGATTTGAACACTGAAGCTTTCTTT. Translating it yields CASSLEEDLNTEAFF.

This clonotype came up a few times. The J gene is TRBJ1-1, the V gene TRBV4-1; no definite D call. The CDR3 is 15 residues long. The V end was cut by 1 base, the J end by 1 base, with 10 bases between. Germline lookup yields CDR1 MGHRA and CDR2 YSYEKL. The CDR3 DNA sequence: TGCGCCAGCAGCCAAGTTGGCCCAGCGAACACTGAAGCTTTCTTT. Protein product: CASSQVGPANTEAFF.

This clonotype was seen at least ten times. CDR3 in DNA: TGTGCCAGCAGCCGAACCAGAACGACTAGCGGGAGTATTGATGAGCAGTTCTTC. It encodes CASSRTRTTSGSIDEQFF. The chain employs TRBV11-2 and TRBJ2-1, with 12 bases identical to TRBD2. Germline CDR1 and CDR2: SGHAT and FQNNGV. The CDR3 is 18 amino acids. V shed 5 bases, J shed 8 bases, and the junction held 16 bases outside the gene matches. The full variable domain, completed using reference TRBV11-2 and TRBJ2-1, is EAGVAQSPRYKIIEKRQSVAFWCNPISGHATLYWYQQILGQGPKLLIQFQNNGVVDDSQLPKDRFSAERLKGVDSTLKIQPAKLEDSAVYLCASSRTRTTSGSIDEQFFGPGTRLTVL.

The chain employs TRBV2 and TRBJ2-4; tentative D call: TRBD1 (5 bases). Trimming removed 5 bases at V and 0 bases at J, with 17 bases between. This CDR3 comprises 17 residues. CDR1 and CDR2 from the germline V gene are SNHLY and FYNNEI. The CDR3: CASSKRHGHLAKNIQYF. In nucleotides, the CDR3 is TGTGCCAGCAGTAAGAGACATGGACACCTAGCCAAAAACATTCAGTACTTC.

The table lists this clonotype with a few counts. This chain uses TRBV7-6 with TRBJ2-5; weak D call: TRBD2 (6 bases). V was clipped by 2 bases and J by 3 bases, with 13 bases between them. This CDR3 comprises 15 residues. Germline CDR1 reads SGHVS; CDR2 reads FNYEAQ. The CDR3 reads CASSLFPLAEETQYF. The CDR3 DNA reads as TGTGCCAGCAGCTTATTTCCCTTAGCGGAAGAGACCCAGTACTTC.